The 19 T cell receptor beta chains listed next were all sequenced from one sample in a study of spatial heterogeneity in lung cancer. Indicated time point: blood at routine non-recurrence follow-up after resection. Unsorted whole RNA samples from tumor, nontumor lung or frozen PBMC were sequenced. Each CDR3 protein gets one entry after TCRdb re-called the 5' RACE reads with MiXCR. The sample lists roughly 120,000 distinct CDR3 sequences; 12% were seen once. The material sequenced was PBMCs, taken at follow-up. These receptor sequences come from a male donor with early-stage non-small cell lung cancer.

This clonotype was counted a few times. This chain joins TRBV28 and TRBJ2-5, with 7 positions matching TRBD1. This CDR3 has 15 residues. Germline trimming cut 9 bases from V and 1 base from J; bases unmatched to any gene: 11. Germline CDR1 and CDR2: MDHEN and SYDVKM. The DNA of the CDR3 is TGTGCCAGTGACCTGACAGGGACCCCCCAAGAGACCCAGTACTTC. Its protein is CASDLTGTPQETQYF.

The V gene is TRBV9, the J gene TRBJ2-7, with TRBD1 matching 11 bases. Germline V lookup: CDR1 SGDLS, CDR2 YYNGEE. The CDR3 is 16 residues long. V lost 4 bases to trimming and J lost 2 bases; unmatched junction nucleotides: 8. CDR3 in DNA: TGTGCCAGCAGCAGGACAGGGGGCCCCGGTACCTACGAGCAGTACTTC. Translating gives CASSRTGGPGTYEQYF. Full variable domain (rest looked up from reference TRBV9 and TRBJ2-7): DSGVTQTPKHLITATGQRVTLRCSPRSGDLSVYWYQQSLDQGLQFLIQYYNGEERAKGNILERFSAQQFPDLHSELNLSSLELGDSALYFCASSRTGGPGTYEQYFGPGTRLTVT.

This clonotype was detected only a few times. The chain carries TRBV7-9 and TRBJ2-2; D gene unclear. Per the germline V gene, CDR1 is SEHNR and CDR2 is FQNEAQ (reference sequence). The germline V and J ends were trimmed by 8 bases and 5 bases, with 12 bases remaining between them. The CDR3 sequence is 13 residues long. This CDR3 is CASALVSTGELFF. For the CDR3, the DNA is TGTGCCAGCGCCCTCGTTTCTACCGGGGAGCTGTTTTTT.

In this sample, this clonotype turned up many times. V usage is TRBV28 and J usage is TRBJ1-2, with 7 bases aligning to TRBD1. The CDR3 extends over 12 amino acids. V was clipped by 10 bases and J by 2 bases; unmatched bases: 4. CDR1 and CDR2 from the germline V gene are MDHEN and SYDVKM. The CDR3 protein is CAIATGNYGYTF. The CDR3 DNA follows: TGTGCCATCGCGACAGGGAACTATGGCTACACCTTC.

This clonotype was seen ten or more times. V gene TRBV11-2 combines with J gene TRBJ1-1, with D possibly being TRBD1 (5 bases). CDR1 SGHAT and CDR2 FQNNGV come from the germline V gene. Trimming stripped 7 bases from V and 6 bases from J, with 21 bases between. There are 15 residues in the CDR3. CDR3 amino acids: CASKARGDPGAEAFF. The CDR3 DNA follows: TGTGCCAGCAAAGCAAGGGGAGACCCCGGTGCTGAAGCTTTCTTT.

This clonotype was counted between two and nine times. V is TRBV3-1 and J is TRBJ1-2, with a weak D call TRBD1 (5 bases). In germline, CDR1 is LGHDT, CDR2 YNNKEL (reference sequence). This CDR3 is built from 13 residues. The V end was cut by 2 bases, the J end by 4 bases, with 8 bases between. Here the CDR3 reads CASSQTGSYGYTF. CDR3 nucleotides: TGTGCCAGCAGCCAAACAGGCTCCTATGGCTACACCTTC.

This clonotype was found a few times. This chain uses TRBV29-1 with TRBJ2-1; perhaps TRBD1 as D (5 bases). V was cut by 3 bases and J by 0 bases, with 9 bases left in between. CDR3 size: 14 residues. CDR1 is SQVTM, CDR2 ANQGSEA, per germline. The CDR3 protein is CSVEYRTSYNEQFF. The CDR3, as DNA: TGCAGCGTTGAGTACAGGACCTCCTACAATGAGCAGTTCTTC.

Only a few counts were recorded for this clonotype. The chain couples TRBV4-2 to TRBJ1-1, with TRBD1 matching over 7 bases. The germline gives CDR1 LGHNA, CDR2 YNFKEQ. This CDR3 spans 14 amino acids. V lost 0 bases and J lost 10; bases outside the gene matches: 8. The CDR3 here is CASSQDLDRLTAFF. CDR3 coding DNA: TGTGCCAGCAGCCAAGATCTGGACAGGCTGACAGCTTTCTTT.

This clonotype has a handful of counts. Because the CDR3's place on the DNA is in doubt, the DNA is left out and the CDR3 is given as listed by TCRdb. The CDR3: CAWSTSGGTLRGYTF. The chain uses TRBV30 and TRBJ1-2. Ends included, the CDR3 has 15 residues. CDR1 and CDR2 (germline): GTSNPN, SVGIG (reference sequence).

The chain links TRBV20-1 to TRBJ2-7; TRBD1 matches 12 bases. CDR1 is DFQATT and CDR2 is SNEGSKA in the germline V gene (reference sequence). The CDR3 consists of 14 residues. J lost 5 bases, V lost 6 bases, and 8 bases had no gene match. The CDR3 region is CSANPGQGAHEQYF. The CDR3 DNA reads TGCAGTGCCAACCCGGGACAGGGGGCCCACGAGCAGTACTTC.

This clonotype occurred a few times. The rearrangement links TRBV28 to TRBJ1-2; a weak D match, TRBD1 (5 bases). From germline, CDR1 is MDHEN and CDR2 SYDVKM. CDR3 length equals 16 residues. Trimming left V 6 bases short and J 6 bases short, with 23 bases between. Written as DNA, the CDR3 is TGTGCCAGCAGGGGAATTTACCAGGGAGATCAACATGGCTACACCTTC. As protein: CASRGIYQGDQHGYTF.

This clonotype was seen a handful of times. The chain employs TRBV12-3 or TRBV12-4 and TRBJ2-7; D call uncertain. This CDR3 has 11 residues. V was cut by 5 bases and J by 3 bases, with 5 bases left in between. The DNA of the CDR3 is TGTGCCAGCAGTCCCTACTACGAGCAGTACTTC. Its translation is CASSPYYEQYF.

The gene calls are TRBV7-2 and TRBJ1-5; TRBD1 is a possible D gene (5 bases). Germline CDR1 reads SGHTA; CDR2 reads FQGNSA. Trimming took off 1 base at V and 4 bases at J, with 11 bases between the two ends. The CDR3 covers 15 residues. CDR3 coding DNA: TGTGCCAGCAGCTTAGGGTACGGACAAAATCAGCCCCAGCATTTT. Its translation: CASSLGYGQNQPQHF.

This CDR3 is CASSLSGTSNTGELFF. As DNA, the CDR3 is TGTGCCAGCAGTTTATCCGGGACGTCTAACACCGGGGAGCTGTTTTTT. This rearrangement joins TRBV6-2 or TRBV6-3 to TRBJ2-2; D is perhaps TRBD1 or TRBD2 (5 bases each). Trimming shortened V by 4 bases and J by 2 bases, and 14 bases separated the two germline ends. The CDR3 consists of 16 residues. Germline CDR1 and CDR2: MNHEY and SVGEGT.

This clonotype was seen ten or more times. The chain carries TRBV12-3 or TRBV12-4 and TRBJ1-1; 8 nucleotides line up with TRBD1. The CDR3 runs to 17 residues. The trim removed 3 bases at V and 5 bases at J, leaving 14 bases unmatched. DNA for the CDR3: TGTGCCAGCAGTTTCTTCGGTGGCAGGGGGCTGCGAACTGAAGCTTTCTTT. This encodes CASSFFGGRGLRTEAFF.

The rearrangement joins TRBV2 to TRBJ2-7; D is perhaps TRBD2 (6 bases). Germline lookup yields CDR1 SNHLY and CDR2 FYNNEI. The ends were cut back, 6 bases at V and 0 bases at J, with 12 bases in the middle. CDR3 length: 14 amino acids. DNA for the CDR3: TGTGCCAGCAGATCGGGGGAGAGCTCCTACGAGCAGTACTTC. It is translated as CASRSGESSYEQYF.

This rearrangement joins TRBV12-3 or TRBV12-4 to TRBJ2-5; no clear D. V shed 8 bases and J shed 5 bases, with 9 bases lying between them. This CDR3 spans 11 amino acids. The CDR3 region has the DNA TGTGCCAGCGGCTATCCGGAGACCCAGTACTTC. As protein: CASGYPETQYF.

This clonotype was observed a handful of times. This sequence joins TRBV6-5 and TRBJ1-2; TRBD1 is a possible D gene (5 bases). The CDR3 covers 13 residues. The germline V gene encodes CDR1 MNHEY and CDR2 SVGAGI. The V end was cut by 6 bases, the J end by 2 bases, with 10 bases between. The CDR3 nucleotides read TGTGCCAGCAGCTCAGGGCTCAACTATGGCTACACCTTC. Translation gives CASSSGLNYGYTF.

The chain carries TRBV12-3 or TRBV12-4 and TRBJ1-1; D gene unclear. V was shortened by 5 bases and J by 6 bases, with 13 bases between the two germline ends. CDR3 length: 13 residues. The CDR3 is CASSPLANSEAFF. Written as DNA, the CDR3 is TGTGCCAGCAGTCCGCTCGCTAATTCTGAAGCTTTCTTT.